This T cell receptor (beta chain) was sequenced for a study of blood T cell repertoires in COVID-19. V was shortened by 3 bases and J by 0 bases, with 11 bases between the two germline ends. The CDR3 runs 15 residues. CDR1 and CDR2 (germline): ENHRY, SYGVKD. Libraries were prepared by immunoSEQ multiplex PCR; TCRdb keeps only in-frame clonotypes and omits some of them. The repertoire includes a few hundred thousand clones, around 87% of them detected once, and about 16% sits in the top ten. Ages ranged from about 18 to 100 years, with residence in approximately 25 US areas. Cohort assignment relied on participant-reported clinical history.

Sequencing used PBMCs or T cells enriched from blood (not recorded which). V and J are TRBV10-3 and TRBJ1-1; a possible D gene is TRBD1 (6 bases). The source of this sequence is a man aged 25-40 years who had been exposed to COVID-19. The CDR3 nucleotides are TGTGCCATCAGTGATTTAGCAGGGGTGAACACTGAAGCTTTCTTT. It translates to CAISDLAGVNTEAFF.